The 3 T cell receptor beta chains below come from one sample, sequenced in a study of T-cell reconstitution after alpha-beta-depleted transplantation in children. TCRbeta library construction was performed incorporating unique molecular identifiers. TCRdb re-analysed the PCR reads in MiXCR, keeping a single row per CDR3 protein. The sample shows more than 25,000 distinct CDR3 sequences, roughly 6% of them seen only once. The specimen comprised PBMCs, mostly from graft donor cells, sampled 180 days after TCRalphabeta/CD19-depleted stem cell transplant. The receptors stem from a male patient aged 10 to 17 who had a stem cell transplant for acute myeloid leukemia, so the T cells may come from the graft donor.

This clonotype was recorded at least ten times. The chain joins TRBV11-2 to TRBJ2-5; D is tentatively TRBD1 or TRBD2 (5 bases each). This CDR3 region has 13 residues. From germline, CDR1 is SGHAT and CDR2 FQNNGV. Trimming removed 4 bases from V and 4 bases from J, with 10 bases in between. The CDR3 bases are TGTGCCAGCAGCTCCCGGGACGGAGAGACCCAGTACTTC. Protein sequence: CASSSRDGETQYF. The variable domain in full, with the rest retrieved from reference TRBV11-2 and TRBJ2-5, is EAGVAQSPRYKIIEKRQSVAFWCNPISGHATLYWYQQILGQGPKLLIQFQNNGVVDDSQLPKDRFSAERLKGVDSTLKIQPAKLEDSAVYLCASSSRDGETQYFGPGTRLLVL.

This clonotype was observed once. J is TRBJ2-2 and V is TRBV5-5; D may be TRBD1 or TRBD2 (7 bases each). This CDR3 has 17 amino acids. Trimming took off 1 base at V and 7 bases at J, with 20 bases between the two ends. CDR1 and CDR2 (germline): SGHKS, YYEKEE (reference sequence). Written as DNA, the CDR3 is TGTGCCAGCAGCTTGCGCAGGGGGGGCCCTCGGGGCGGGGAGCTGTTTTTT. Its translation: CASSLRRGGPRGGELFF.

This clonotype was seen ten or more times. CDR3: CASSLAPNEQFF. CDR3 bases: TGCGCCAGCAGTTTAGCGCCCAATGAGCAGTTCTTC. This chain connects TRBV5-1 to TRBJ2-1; maybe TRBD2 (5 bases). The CDR3 runs to 12 residues. Germline V gives CDR1 SGHRS, CDR2 YFSETQ. Trimming cost V 5 bases and J 6 bases, with 9 bases left between them.